This TCR beta chain was retrieved from a study of breast tumors, draining lymph nodes, adjacent tissues. Study-level findings and limits: Data fit most tumor T cells coming from lymph node, expanding in tumor. Compared with lymph nodes, tumors were less diverse; compared with nontumor tissue, more. Luminal-like breast cancer showed significantly higher tumor–nontumor repertoire similarity than basal-like.

This clonotype was counted many times. Its antigen is undetermined. TCRdb called the multiplex PCR reads again in MiXCR, with one record for every CDR3 protein. In the table there are about 66,000 distinct CDR3 sequences, 40% to 55% of which are singletons. The germline gives CDR1 MNHEY, CDR2 SVGAGI. The CDR3 runs 15 residues. J gave up 5 bases and V 4 bases, and 7 bases lay outside the gene matches. The receptor comes from a female donor with breast cancer. Some clones in this sample may be carry-over from other donors' samples. The chain carries TRBV6-5 and TRBJ2-5; 10 nucleotides match TRBD2. The sequencing sample was made of breast tumor tissue. The CDR3 nucleotides read TGTGCCAGCAGTTCCCAGCGGGGGGGTCGGGAGACCCAGTACTTC. Amino acids: CASSSQRGGRETQYF.